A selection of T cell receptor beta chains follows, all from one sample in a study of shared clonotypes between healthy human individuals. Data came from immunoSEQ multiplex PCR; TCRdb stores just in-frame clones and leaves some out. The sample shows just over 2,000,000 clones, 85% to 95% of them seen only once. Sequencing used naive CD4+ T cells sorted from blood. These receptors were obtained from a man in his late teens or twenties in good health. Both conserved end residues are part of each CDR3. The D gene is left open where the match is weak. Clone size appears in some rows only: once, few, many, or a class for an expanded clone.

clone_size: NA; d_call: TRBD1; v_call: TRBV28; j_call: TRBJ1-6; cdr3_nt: TGTGCCAGCAGAGGGACAGGAAAGTATAATTCACCCCTCCACTTT; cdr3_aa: CASRGTGKYNSPLHF
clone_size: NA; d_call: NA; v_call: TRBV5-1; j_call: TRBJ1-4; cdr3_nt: TGCGCCAGCAGCTCCCGGGGGGCTGCAACTAATGAAAAACTGTTTTTT; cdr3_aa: CASSSRGAATNEKLFF
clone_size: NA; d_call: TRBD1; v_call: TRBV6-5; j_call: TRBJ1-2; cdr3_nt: TGTGCCAGCAGTCCGGGGACAGGGGTTAGAGGCTACACCTTC; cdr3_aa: CASSPGTGVRGYTF
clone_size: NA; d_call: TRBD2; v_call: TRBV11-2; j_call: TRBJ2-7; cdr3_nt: TGTGCCAGCAGCCCTGGGGGGACTAGCGGGCGCAAGCAGTACTTC; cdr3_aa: CASSPGGTSGRKQYF
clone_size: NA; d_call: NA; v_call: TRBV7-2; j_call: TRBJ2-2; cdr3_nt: TGTGCCAGCAGCTTAGCTTCGACAGCGATCAACACCGGGGAGCTGTTTTTT; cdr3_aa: CASSLASTAINTGELFF
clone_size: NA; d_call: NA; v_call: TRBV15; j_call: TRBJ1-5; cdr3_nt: TGTGCCACCAGCAGAGATAAGGGGGGGGCTCCTTGGCAGCCCCAGCATTTT; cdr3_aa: CATSRDKGGAPWQPQHF
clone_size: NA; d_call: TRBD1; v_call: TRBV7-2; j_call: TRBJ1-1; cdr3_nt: TGTGCCAGCAGCTTATTTTGGGGGGACAGCACTGAAGCTTTCTTT; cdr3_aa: CASSLFWGDSTEAFF
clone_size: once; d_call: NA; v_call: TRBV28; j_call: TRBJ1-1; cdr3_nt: TGTGCCAGCAGTTTACGGGGACGAGGGTCAGCTTTCTTT; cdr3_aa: CASSLRGRGSAFF
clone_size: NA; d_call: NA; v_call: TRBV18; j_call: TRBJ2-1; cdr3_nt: TGTGCCAGCTCACCACCCTTGGATGAGCAGTTCTTC; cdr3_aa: CASSPPLDEQFF
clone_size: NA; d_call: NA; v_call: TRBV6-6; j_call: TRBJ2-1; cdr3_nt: TGTGCCAGCAGTTATCGGACTGGTGAGCAGTTCTTC; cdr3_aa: CASSYRTGEQFF
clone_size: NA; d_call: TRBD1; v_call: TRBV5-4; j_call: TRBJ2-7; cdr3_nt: TGTGCCAGCAGCGGCGTAGGGGGCAGGGGCAACGAGCAGTACTTC; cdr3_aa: CASSGVGGRGNEQYF
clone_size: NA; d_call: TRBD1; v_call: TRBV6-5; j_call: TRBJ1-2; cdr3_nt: TGTGCCAGCAGTTACTCGGCCAGGGGGTATGGCTACACCTTC; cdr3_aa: CASSYSARGYGYTF
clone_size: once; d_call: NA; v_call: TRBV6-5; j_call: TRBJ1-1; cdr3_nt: TGTGCCAGCAGTTACTCAAGCAGAGTTAACACTGAAGCTTTCTTT; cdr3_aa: CASSYSSRVNTEAFF
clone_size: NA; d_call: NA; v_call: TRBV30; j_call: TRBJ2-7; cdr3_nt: TGTGCCTGGACCCCCCCCGTGGTTGTTTTCGAGCAGTACTTC; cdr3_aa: CAWTPPVVVFEQYF
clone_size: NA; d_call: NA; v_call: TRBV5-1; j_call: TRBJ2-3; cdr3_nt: TGCGCCAGCAGCTTGGCCGAGGCGGGGGCCAGGGATACGCAGTATTTT; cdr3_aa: CASSLAEAGARDTQYF
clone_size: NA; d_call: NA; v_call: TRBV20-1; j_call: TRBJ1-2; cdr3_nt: TGCAGTGCTGACAGAATTAATGGCTACACCTTC; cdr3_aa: CSADRINGYTF
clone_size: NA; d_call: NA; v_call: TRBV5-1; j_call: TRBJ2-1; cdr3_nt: TGCGCCAGCAGCCCGGGACTCGGTGGTGAGCAGTTCTTC; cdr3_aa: CASSPGLGGEQFF
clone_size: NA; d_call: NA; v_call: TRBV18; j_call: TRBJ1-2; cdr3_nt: TGTGCCAGCTCACCCTCCCCCGACACCGACCCTCCTAATGGCTACACCTTC; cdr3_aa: CASSPSPDTDPPNGYTF
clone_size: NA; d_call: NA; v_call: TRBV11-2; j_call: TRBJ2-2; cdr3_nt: TGTGCCAGCAGCTTAGGCCAGACTAACACCGGGGAGCTGTTTTTT; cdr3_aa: CASSLGQTNTGELFF
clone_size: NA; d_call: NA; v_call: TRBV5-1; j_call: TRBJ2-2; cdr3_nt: TGCGCCAGCAGCCTTGGACACGGGGAGCTGTTTTTT; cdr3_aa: CASSLGHGELFF
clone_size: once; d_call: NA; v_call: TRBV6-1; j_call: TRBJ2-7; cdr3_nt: TGTGCCAGCAGTATTCGGGGAAATGGCGGCGAGCAGTACTTC; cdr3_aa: CASSIRGNGGEQYF
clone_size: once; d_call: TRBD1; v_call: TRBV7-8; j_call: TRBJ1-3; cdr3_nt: TGTGCCAGCAGCTTTGGACAGGGGCACGGAAACACCATATATTTT; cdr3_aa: CASSFGQGHGNTIYF
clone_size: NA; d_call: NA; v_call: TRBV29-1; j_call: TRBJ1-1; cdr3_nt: TGCAGCGTTGAAGTTAACCAGAACACTGAAGCTTTCTTT; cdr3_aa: CSVEVNQNTEAFF
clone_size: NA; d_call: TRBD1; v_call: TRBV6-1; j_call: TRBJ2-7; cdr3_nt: TGTGCCAGCAGTGTGACCGGGACAGGTAGAGGCTACGAGCAGTACTTC; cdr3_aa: CASSVTGTGRGYEQYF
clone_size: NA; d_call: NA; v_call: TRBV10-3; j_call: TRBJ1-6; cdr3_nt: TGTGCCATCAGTGAGCAGACAGAGTATTCACCCCTCCACTTT; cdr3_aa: CAISEQTEYSPLHF
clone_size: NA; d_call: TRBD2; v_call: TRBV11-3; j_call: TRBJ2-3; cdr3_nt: TGTGCCAGCAGCCCCGGGAGGGCAGATACGCAGTATTTT; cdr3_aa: CASSPGRADTQYF
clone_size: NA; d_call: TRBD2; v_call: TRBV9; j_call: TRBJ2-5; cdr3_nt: TGTGCCAGCAGCGCGCGGGGGGCAATGTTAGAGACCCAGTACTTC; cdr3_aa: CASSARGAMLETQYF
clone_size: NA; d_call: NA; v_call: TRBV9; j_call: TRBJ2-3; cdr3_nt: TGTGCCAGCAGCGTAGGAGCTGTCGGGATTAGCACAGATACGCAGTATTTT; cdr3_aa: CASSVGAVGISTDTQYF
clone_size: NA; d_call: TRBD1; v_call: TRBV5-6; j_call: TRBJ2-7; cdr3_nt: TGTGCCAGCAGCTCGGGACAGGGTGCTCCTAAAGAGCAGTACTTC; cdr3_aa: CASSSGQGAPKEQYF
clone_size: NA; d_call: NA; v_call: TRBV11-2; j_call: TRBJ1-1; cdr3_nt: TGTGCCAGCAGCTTCCTGAGGCAGAACACTGAAGCTTTCTTT; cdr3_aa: CASSFLRQNTEAFF
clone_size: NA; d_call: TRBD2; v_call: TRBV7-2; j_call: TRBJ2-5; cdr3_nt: TGTGCCAGCAGCTTAGATTACACTAGCGGGGAGACCCAGTACTTC; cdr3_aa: CASSLDYTSGETQYF
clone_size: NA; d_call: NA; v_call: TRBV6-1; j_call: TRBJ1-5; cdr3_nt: TGTGCCAGCAGTGATCGTCAGGGAGGCCAGCCCCAGCATTTT; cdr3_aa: CASSDRQGGQPQHF
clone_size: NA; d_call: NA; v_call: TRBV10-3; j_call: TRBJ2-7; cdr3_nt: TGTGCCATCAGTGCGACAGCCTACGAGCAGTACTTC; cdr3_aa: CAISATAYEQYF
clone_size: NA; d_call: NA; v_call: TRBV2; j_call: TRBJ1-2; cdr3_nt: TGTGCCAGCAGGGGGTTGAGGGGTAAGGACTATGGCTACACCTTC; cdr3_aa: CASRGLRGKDYGYTF
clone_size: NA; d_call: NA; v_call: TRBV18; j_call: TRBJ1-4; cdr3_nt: TGTGCCAGCTCACAAGATGGGACCGCCGCAAGAGGTGAAAAACTGTTTTTT; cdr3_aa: CASSQDGTAARGEKLFF
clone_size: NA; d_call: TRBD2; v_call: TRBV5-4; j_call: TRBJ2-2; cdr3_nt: TGTGCCAGCAGCTTGGGCGGTAGCGGGGACACCGGGGAGCTGTTTTTT; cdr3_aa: CASSLGGSGDTGELFF
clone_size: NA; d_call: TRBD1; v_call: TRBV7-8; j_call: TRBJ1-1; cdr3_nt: TGTGCCAGCAGCTTAGCAGACAGGGCGAACACTGAAGCTTTCTTT; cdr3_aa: CASSLADRANTEAFF
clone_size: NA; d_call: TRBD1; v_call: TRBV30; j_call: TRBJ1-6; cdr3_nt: TGTGCCTGGACAGGGGGGAATTCACCCCTCCACTTT; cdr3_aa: CAWTGGNSPLHF
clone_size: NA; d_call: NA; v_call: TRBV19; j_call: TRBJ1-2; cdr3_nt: TGTGCCAGTAGTGCGGGGTCCCTAGGCTATGGCTACACCTTC; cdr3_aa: CASSAGSLGYGYTF
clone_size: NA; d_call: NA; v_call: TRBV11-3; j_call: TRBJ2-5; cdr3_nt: TGTGCCAGCAGCTTCGAGGGAGATAAAGAGACCCAGTACTTC; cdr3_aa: CASSFEGDKETQYF
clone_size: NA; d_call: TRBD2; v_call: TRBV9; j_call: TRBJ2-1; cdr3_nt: TGTGCCAGCAGCTTTAGCGGGGGCCCGTACAATGAGCAGTTCTTC; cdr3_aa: CASSFSGGPYNEQFF
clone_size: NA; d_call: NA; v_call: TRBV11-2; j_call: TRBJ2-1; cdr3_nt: TGTGCCAGCAGCTTAGTCCTAGGCCCAGAGCAGTTCTTC; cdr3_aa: CASSLVLGPEQFF
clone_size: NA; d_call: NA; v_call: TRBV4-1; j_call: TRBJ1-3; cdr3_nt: TGCGCCAGCAGCCAAGAAGGTCGAGAGTTACACTCTGGAAACACCATATATTTT; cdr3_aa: CASSQEGRELHSGNTIYF
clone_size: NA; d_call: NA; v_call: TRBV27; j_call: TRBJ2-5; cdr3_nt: TGTGCCAGCAGCCGACTTAACCAAGAGACCCAGTACTTC; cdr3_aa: CASSRLNQETQYF
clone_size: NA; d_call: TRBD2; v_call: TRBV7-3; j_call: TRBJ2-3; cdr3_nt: TGTGCCAGCAGCTCCCAGGGGGGGACTAGCACGGATACGCAGTATTTT; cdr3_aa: CASSSQGGTSTDTQYF
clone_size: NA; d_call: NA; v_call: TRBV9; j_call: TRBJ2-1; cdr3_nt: TGTGCCAGCAGCGCCAGCGGGTGGGAATACAATGAGCAGTTCTTC; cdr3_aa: CASSASGWEYNEQFF
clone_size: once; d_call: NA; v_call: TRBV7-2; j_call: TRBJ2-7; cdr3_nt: TGTGCCAGCAGCTTACCCTCGGCGGGCTCCTACGAGCAGTACTTC; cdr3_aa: CASSLPSAGSYEQYF
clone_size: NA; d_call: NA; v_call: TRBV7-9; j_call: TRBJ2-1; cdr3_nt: TGTGCCAGCAGCTTATTGGTGGGGCAGTTCTTC; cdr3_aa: CASSLLVGQFF
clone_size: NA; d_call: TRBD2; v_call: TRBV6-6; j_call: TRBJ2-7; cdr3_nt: TGTGCCAGTGAGGGAAGCGGGGGGTACGAGCAGTACTTC; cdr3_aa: CASEGSGGYEQYF
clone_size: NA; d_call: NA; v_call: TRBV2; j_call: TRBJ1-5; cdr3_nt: TGTGCCAGCAGTGTAGGACAGAATAGCAATCAGCCCCAGCATTTT; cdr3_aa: CASSVGQNSNQPQHF
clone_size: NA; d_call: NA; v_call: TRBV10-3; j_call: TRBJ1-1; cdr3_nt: TGTGCCATCAGTGAGCAACGAGGAGTGAACACTGAAGCTTTCTTT; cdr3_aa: CAISEQRGVNTEAFF
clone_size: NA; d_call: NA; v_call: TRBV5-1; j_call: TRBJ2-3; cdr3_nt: TGCGCCAGCAGCTTCGAAGCGGGTTCTAGCACAGATACGCAGTATTTT; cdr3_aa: CASSFEAGSSTDTQYF
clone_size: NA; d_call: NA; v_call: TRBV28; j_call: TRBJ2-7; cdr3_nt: TGTGCCAGCAGTTTGCTACTTTTCTACGAGCAGTACTTC; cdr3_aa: CASSLLLFYEQYF